This passage covers 28 T cell receptor beta chains from one sample sequenced in a study of blood T cells in healthy people across ages. Primed by a sample-barcoded 5' primer and a J-beta primer mix, a second PCR proceeded for about 6 to 11 cycles. TCRdb processed the 5' RACE reads anew with MiXCR; each CDR3 protein has one entry. Counted here are about 580,000 distinct CDR3 sequences, 40% to 50% occurring once; the ten biggest clones make up 20% to 25%. Sequences were obtained from blood. The receptors come from an elderly man in good health.

This clonotype was detected only a few times. The chain joins TRBV6-5 to TRBJ2-5, with 7 bases that match TRBD1. Germline V lookup: CDR1 MNHEY, CDR2 SVGAGI. The V and J ends lost 6 bases and 5 bases, in that order; junction bases with no gene match: 9. This CDR3 spans 14 amino acids. The CDR3 DNA reads TGTGCCAGCAGATCTGACAGGGCCTATGAGACCCAGTACTTC. It is translated as CASRSDRAYETQYF.

In its sample, this clonotype was seen a few times. The chain couples TRBV20-1 to TRBJ2-5; the match to TRBD1 covers 10 bases. V shed 3 bases, J shed 2 bases, and the junction held 3 bases outside the gene matches. The germline V gene encodes CDR1 DFQATT and CDR2 SNEGSKA (reference sequence). This CDR3 region has 14 residues. As DNA, the CDR3 is TGCAGTGCTAGGACAGGGGGCCCACAAGAGACCCAGTACTTC. Protein: CSARTGGPQETQYF.

This chain connects TRBV7-8 to TRBJ2-1; 10 bases are a match to TRBD2. CDR1 is SGHVS, CDR2 FQNEAQ, per germline. The V gene end was trimmed by 2 bases and the J gene end by 10 bases; junction bases not matched to a gene: 8. The length of the CDR3 is 15 residues. CDR3 nucleotide sequence: TGTGCCAGCAGCTTACGGGCTAGCGGGAGTGGCGAGCAGTTCTTC. This encodes CASSLRASGSGEQFF.

The chain is built from TRBV5-1 and TRBJ1-4; 8 bases match TRBD1. The CDR3 sequence is 15 residues long. From germline, CDR1 is SGHRS and CDR2 YFSETQ. After removal of 4 bases from V and 7 bases from J, the junction contained 9 bases not matched to a gene. The CDR3 nucleotides are TGCGCCAGCAGCATTACAGGGGGAATGGGTGAAAAACTGTTTTTT. Translation gives CASSITGGMGEKLFF.

The chain is built from TRBV7-2 and TRBJ1-5; possible D gene TRBD1, 5 bases. CDR3 length equals 18 residues. Per the germline V gene, CDR1 is SGHTA and CDR2 is FQGNSA. Trimming left V 3 bases short and J 4 bases short, with 22 bases between. CDR3 sequence reads: CASSFYPGRSSLNQPQHF. CDR3 in DNA: TGTGCCAGCAGCTTCTACCCGGGACGGAGCAGTCTAAATCAGCCCCAGCATTTT.

This clonotype was counted only a few times. The chain employs TRBV6-2 or TRBV6-3 and TRBJ2-7; perhaps D is TRBD1 or TRBD2 (5 bases each). V was pared by 3 bases and J by 2 bases, with 8 bases between. The CDR3 has 13 residues. Germline CDR1 and CDR2: MNHEY and SVGEGT. The CDR3 bases are TGTGCCAGCAGTTATCGGGGCCCCTACGAGCAGTACTTC. Encoded protein: CASSYRGPYEQYF.

The chain uses TRBV6-5 and TRBJ2-4; D may correspond to TRBD1 or TRBD2 (5 bases each). The CDR3 covers 20 residues. The V end was cut by 3 bases, the J end by 0 bases, with 24 bases between. The germline CDR1 and CDR2 sequences are MNHEY and SVGAGI. The CDR3 DNA is TGTGCCAGCAGTTATCAAGTAACGGGGCCGTCCTTCATAGCCAAAAACATTCAGTACTTC. The encoded protein is CASSYQVTGPSFIAKNIQYF.

This clonotype was seen a few times. V gene TRBV15 combines with J gene TRBJ1-2; perhaps TRBD1 as D (5 bases). Germline V CDR1 and CDR2: LNHNV, YYDKDF (reference sequence). The CDR3 consists of 16 residues. The V end lost 0 bases, the J end lost 7 bases, and 18 bases lay between the germline ends. CDR3 DNA: TGTGCCACCAGCAGAGATCGTACAGGAAGTAGCAGTGGCTACACCTTC. Translated: CATSRDRTGSSSGYTF.

The V gene is TRBV12-3 or TRBV12-4, the J gene TRBJ1-4, with D perhaps matching TRBD1 (5 bases). V gave up 4 bases and J gave up 4 bases, with 10 bases separating them. The CDR3 contains 14 residues. CDR3 coding DNA: TGTGCCAGCAGTTACGGGGACTTTAATGAAAAACTGTTTTTT. As protein: CASSYGDFNEKLFF.

The chain is built from TRBV7-2 and TRBJ2-5; the D gene is possibly TRBD1 (5 bases). The J call may be wrong; the DNA end is better matched by TRBJ2-7. CDR3 length: 13 amino acids. Germline CDR1 reads SGHTA; CDR2 reads FQGNSA. Here the CDR3 reads CASSPQGLSEQYF. In nucleotides, the CDR3 is TGTGCCAGCAGCCCGCAGGGTTTAAGCGAGCAGTACTTC.

The chain employs TRBV15 and TRBJ2-7; TRBD1 matches 11 bases. The V segment lost 0 bases and the J segment 2 bases; nucleotides outside the gene matches: 3. CDR1 is LNHNV, CDR2 YYDKDF, per germline (reference sequence). There are 16 residues in the CDR3. The DNA for the CDR3 is TGTGCCACCAGCAGAGATAGGGGACAGGGGGCCTACGAGCAGTACTTC. Protein: CATSRDRGQGAYEQYF.

The chain links TRBV4-3 to TRBJ2-7, with TRBD2 as a possible D gene (6 bases). CDR3 length equals 15 residues. Trimming took off 0 bases at V and 2 bases at J, with 11 bases between the two ends. Germline V lookup: CDR1 LGHNA, CDR2 YSLEER. The CDR3 sequence is CASSQEAGSTYEQYF. The CDR3 DNA follows: TGCGCCAGCAGCCAAGAAGCGGGCTCTACCTACGAGCAGTACTTC.

This clonotype appeared many times. The chain carries TRBV7-2 and TRBJ2-7; 10 bases fit TRBD2. The CDR3 is 14 amino acids. After removal of 6 bases from V and 0 bases from J, the junction contained 2 bases not matched to a gene. CDR1 SGHTA and CDR2 FQGNSA come from the germline V gene. CDR3 amino acids: CASSPSGSSYEQYF. In DNA, the CDR3 is TGTGCCAGCAGTCCTAGCGGGAGCTCCTACGAGCAGTACTTC.

This chain connects TRBV29-1 to TRBJ2-2; 7 bases fit TRBD1. Trimming removed 5 bases from V and 1 base from J; junction bases left unmatched: 4. This CDR3 comprises 14 residues. Germline CDR1 SQVTM, CDR2 ANQGSEA. The CDR3 DNA reads as TGCAGCGTTACAGGGGCGATGAACACCGGGGAGCTGTTTTTT. The encoded protein is CSVTGAMNTGELFF.

A remark on this clonotype: One base away lies a much larger clone, so this may be a sequencing read error. CDR3 nucleotide sequence: TGCGCCAGCAGCTTGGCAGGGGACTCCGAGCAGTACTTC. Its translation: CASSLAGDSEQYF. The chain has TRBV5-1 and TRBJ2-7, with D possibly being TRBD1 or TRBD2 (6 bases each). The germline V gene has CDR1 SGHRS and CDR2 YFSETQ. The V end lost 0 bases, the J end lost 6 bases, and 10 bases lay between the germline ends. This CDR3 comprises 13 residues.

This chain connects TRBV11-2 to TRBJ2-1; D is possibly TRBD1 (5 bases). The ends were cut back, 5 bases at V and 8 bases at J, with 16 bases in the middle. The CDR3 sequence is 14 residues long. Germline lookup yields CDR1 SGHAT and CDR2 FQNNGV. In nucleotides, the CDR3 is TGTGCCAGCAGCCTTACAGGATTGGTCGATGAGCAGTTCTTC. It encodes CASSLTGLVDEQFF.

The chain recombines TRBV20-1 with TRBJ2-3, with TRBD2 matching 13 bases. With 6 bases clipped from V and 5 bases from J, the junction kept 14 bases outside the gene matches. Germline V gene sequence: CDR1 DFQATT, CDR2 SNEGSKA (reference sequence). The length of the CDR3 is 17 residues. CDR3 sequence (DNA): TGCAGTGCCCCTGGACTAGCGGGAGCAACGAGAAAAGATACGCAGTATTTT. Translated, it gives CSAPGLAGATRKDTQYF.

This clonotype has at least ten counts. The V and J genes are TRBV6-5 and TRBJ2-5; TRBD1 aligns across 7 bases. The germline CDR1 and CDR2 sequences are MNHEY and SVGAGI. The CDR3 length is 15 residues. J was trimmed by 2 bases and V by 1 base; bases with no gene match: 4. The CDR3 DNA is TGTGCCAGCAGTTACTTGGACAGGCCTCAAGAGACCCAGTACTTC. This codes for CASSYLDRPQETQYF.

This clonotype appeared many times. The rearrangement links TRBV6-1 to TRBJ2-1; 11 nucleotides align to TRBD2. CDR1 MNHNS and CDR2 SASEGT come from the germline V gene. The CDR3 spans 15 residues. V was clipped by 10 bases and J by 6 bases; unmatched bases: 11. The DNA for the CDR3 is TGTGCCACCTTAACCGGGACTAGCGGTTCCAATGAGCAGTTCTTC. This encodes CATLTGTSGSNEQFF.

This clonotype was counted between two and nine times. This sequence joins TRBV20-1 and TRBJ1-5, with D unclear. Germline loops: CDR1 DFQATT, CDR2 SNEGSKA (reference sequence). CDR3 length: 15 residues. V shed 0 bases and J shed 6 bases, with 15 bases lying between them. The CDR3 DNA reads as TGCAGTGCTAGAGATCCGGGGAACGCCGTTCAGCCCCAGCATTTT. As protein: CSARDPGNAVQPQHF.

This sequence joins TRBV29-1 and TRBJ1-2; the match to TRBD1 covers 9 bases. Germline CDR1 SQVTM, CDR2 ANQGSEA. This CDR3 is 14 amino acids long. Trimming removed 6 bases from V and 4 bases from J; junction bases left unmatched: 9. This CDR3 reads CSVERQGEGYGYTF. CDR3 nucleotide sequence: TGCAGCGTGGAGCGACAGGGGGAGGGCTATGGCTACACCTTC.

The gene calls are TRBV5-1 and TRBJ2-1; 12 nucleotides line up with TRBD2. Germline V gene lookup returns CDR1 SGHRS and CDR2 YFSETQ. The trim removed 1 base at V and 10 bases at J, leaving 9 bases unmatched. The CDR3 sequence is 16 residues long. The CDR3 DNA reads as TGCGCCAGCAGCTTGTGGACTAGCGGGGATGGAAGAGAGCAGTTCTTC. Translated, it gives CASSLWTSGDGREQFF.

V is TRBV6-6 and J is TRBJ1-2; D gene unclear. Trimming pared 1 base from V and 1 base from J, leaving 16 bases between. CDR1 is MNHNY, CDR2 SVGAGI, per germline (reference sequence). The CDR3 runs to 17 residues. The CDR3 sequence is CASSYWALSRHNYGYTF. The CDR3 region has the DNA TGTGCCAGCAGTTACTGGGCCCTCAGTAGACATAACTATGGCTACACCTTC.

This clonotype has just a few counts. This chain uses TRBV7-6 with TRBJ2-6; no firm D call. The CDR3 has 16 amino acids. Germline V gene sequence: CDR1 SGHVS, CDR2 FNYEAQ. The V and J ends lost 1 base and 0 bases respectively, with 7 bases between them. The CDR3 protein is CASSLVWPSGANVLTF. In nucleotides, the CDR3 is TGTGCCAGCAGCTTAGTATGGCCCTCTGGGGCCAACGTCCTGACTTTC.

The chain uses TRBV6-2 or TRBV6-3 and TRBJ2-1; TRBD1 matches at 10 bases. The CDR3 runs 15 residues. CDR1 and CDR2 from the germline V gene are MNHEY and SVGEGT. The V and J ends lost 2 bases and 7 bases, in that order; junction bases with no gene match: 5. The CDR3 DNA follows: TGTGCCAGCAGTTACGCGGGACAGGGGCGGAATGAGCAGTTCTTC. It specifies CASSYAGQGRNEQFF.

The chain has TRBV18 and TRBJ1-1; D remains ambiguous. Germline V gives CDR1 KGHSH, CDR2 LQKENI. V lost 9 bases, J lost 0 bases, and 11 bases lay in between. The CDR3 length is 13 residues. CDR3 residues: CASTGQMNTEAFF. CDR3 bases: TGTGCCAGTACCGGGCAGATGAACACTGAAGCTTTCTTT.

The chain is built from TRBV20-1 and TRBJ2-3, with TRBD2 identical over 11 bases. This CDR3 has 15 amino acids. CDR1 DFQATT and CDR2 SNEGSKA come from the germline V gene (reference sequence). Unmatched junction bases numbered 8, after V lost 3 bases and J lost 6 bases. CDR3 bases: TGCAGTGCTAGCGTAGCGGGGGGGGCGGGGGATACGCAGTATTTT. The encoded protein is CSASVAGGAGDTQYF.

The chain employs TRBV6-2 or TRBV6-3 and TRBJ2-4; 8 bases fit TRBD1. Per the germline V gene, CDR1 is MNHEY and CDR2 is SVGEGT. V was pared by 4 bases and J by 0 bases, with 5 bases of the junction left unmatched. The CDR3 loop spans 16 amino acids. The CDR3 DNA is TGTGCCAGCAGTTTTCAGGGGGCGCGAGCCAAAAACATTCAGTACTTC. Protein product: CASSFQGARAKNIQYF.